This T cell receptor beta chain was sequenced in a study of T cell repertoires in cytomegalovirus infection. On this clonotype itself: Its antigen is currently unknown. Given a much more abundant clone one base away, this may be a read error. The conserved phenylalanine or tryptophan normally closing the CDR3 is absent here, so this likely arose from a read error.

Study-wide findings and caveats: Dominating the ex vivo response were HLA-C-restricted CMV-specific TCR beta clonotypes.

TCRdb re-called the reads through MiXCR, storing one row per CDR3 protein. This sample has about 200,000 distinct CDR3 sequences, with about a tenth found just once. This CDR3 region has 13 residues. J lost 2 bases, V lost 7 bases, and 2 bases had no gene match. Sample: PBMCs. The chain couples TRBV12-3 or TRBV12-4 to TRBJ1-5, with 7 bases matching TRBD1. This TCR came from a human donor in good health (CMV status not recorded). Some clones in this sample may be carry-over from other donors' samples. In nucleotides, the CDR3 is TGTGCCAGCAACGGGACAGGCAATCAGCCCCAGCATCTT. This translates into CASNGTGNQPQHL.